These 27 T cell receptor beta chains came from one sample sequenced in a study of cytomegalovirus exposure and HLA in healthy donors. PCR involved 60 Vbeta and 13 Jbeta primers. This table comes from immunoSEQ multiplex PCR, and its TCRdb copy is limited to in-frame clones, with some not included. Of approximately 190,000 clones in the sample, approximately 80% were seen once. Sequencing was done on a sample of PBMCs. These receptors came from a woman aged 25 to 39 in good health and CMV-seropositive.

The V call is TRBV5-1, the J call TRBJ2-3, with TRBD2 identical over 9 bases. Germline V lookup: CDR1 SGHRS, CDR2 YFSETQ. CDR3 length: 16 amino acids. V trimming: 4 bases; J trimming: 3 bases; junction bases outside the gene matches: 9. The DNA of the CDR3 is TGCGCCAGCAGCACTTTGGCGGGAGGGCCAACAGATACGCAGTATTTT. It encodes CASSTLAGGPTDTQYF.

The rearrangement uses TRBV6-6 and TRBJ2-3; no definite D call. Trimming shortened V by 2 bases and J by 2 bases, and 8 bases separated the two germline ends. The germline V gene has CDR1 MNHNY and CDR2 SVGAGI (reference sequence). This CDR3 has 14 amino acids. The CDR3 DNA follows: TGTGCCAGCAGTTACCGCGGTGACACAGATACGCAGTATTTT. It codes for CASSYRGDTDTQYF.

V and J are TRBV2 and TRBJ2-7; D possibly corresponds to TRBD1 (6 bases). There are 13 residues in the CDR3. The ends were cut back, 11 bases at V and 0 bases at J, with 14 bases in the middle. Germline V gives CDR1 SNHLY, CDR2 FYNNEI. In DNA form, the CDR3 reads TGTGCCTCAGGGGCAGCAAGCTCCTACGAGCAGTACTTC. This encodes CASGAASSYEQYF.

This clone appeared a single time. This sequence joins TRBV28 and TRBJ2-5; 11 bases match TRBD1. CDR1 MDHEN and CDR2 SYDVKM come from the germline V gene. J lost 3 bases, V lost 4 bases, and 1 base had no gene match. The CDR3 is 14 residues long. Here the CDR3 reads CASSWTGGEETQYF. CDR3 nucleotides: TGTGCCAGCAGTTGGACAGGGGGCGAAGAGACCCAGTACTTC.

CDR3 protein: CASSPGTGIQPQHF. Here the CDR3 DNA reads TGCGCCAGCAGCCCCGGGACAGGGATTCAGCCCCAGCATTTT. This rearrangement joins TRBV5-1 to TRBJ1-5, with TRBD1 matching 9 bases. Germline V CDR1 and CDR2: SGHRS, YFSETQ. Trimming took 4 bases from V and 6 from J; bases not matched to a gene: 5. This CDR3 has 14 residues.

The table lists this clone with a few counts. CDR3 region: CASSQGTVEQYF. The CDR3 bases are TGTGCCAGCAGCCAGGGGACAGTCGAGCAGTACTTC. V usage is TRBV13 and J usage is TRBJ2-7, with 7 bases lining up with TRBD1. Germline CDR1 is PRHDT and CDR2 is FYEKMQ (reference sequence). The CDR3 sequence is 12 residues long. Trimming took 5 bases from V and 6 from J; bases not matched to a gene: 4.

The genes are TRBV7-2 and TRBJ2-7; 10 bases fit TRBD2. The ends lost 1 base at V and 4 bases at J; junction bases unmatched: 7. The CDR3 totals 16 residues. Per the germline V gene, CDR1 is SGHTA and CDR2 is FQGNSA. The CDR3 region is CASSLVVSGRVYEQYF. CDR3 DNA: TGTGCCAGCAGCTTAGTCGTCAGCGGGAGGGTTTACGAGCAGTACTTC.

The rearrangement uses TRBV7-9 and TRBJ1-4; a possible D gene is TRBD1 (6 bases). The germline CDR1 and CDR2 sequences are SEHNR and FQNEAQ (reference sequence). The CDR3 covers 13 residues. V lost 5 bases and J 7 bases, leaving 11 bases between the germline ends. The DNA for the CDR3 is TGTGCCAGCAGCATAACCAGGGGTGAAAAACTGTTTTTT. It encodes CASSITRGEKLFF. The entire variable domain, with the rest obtained from reference TRBV7-9 and TRBJ1-4, is as follows: DTGVSQNPRHKITKRGQNVTFRCDPISEHNRLYWYRQTLGQGPEFLTYFQNEAQLEKSRLLSDRFSAERPKGSFSTLEIQRTEQGDSAMYLCASSITRGEKLFFGSGTQLSVL.

The CDR3 DNA follows: TGTGCCAGCAGCCACCGGGACAGGGAGGCTCACGAGCAGTACTTC. Encoded protein: CASSHRDREAHEQYF. This sequence joins TRBV4-2 and TRBJ2-7; 9 positions agree with TRBD1. The CDR3 spans 15 residues. Germline V gene data show CDR1 as LGHNA and CDR2 as YNFKEQ. With V trimmed by 3 bases and J by 5 bases, 8 bases remained unmatched.

The rearrangement joins TRBV4-1 to TRBJ2-7; D is ambiguous. The length of the CDR3 is 15 residues. Trimming stripped 1 base from V and 3 bases from J, with 13 bases between. Per germline, CDR1 MGHRA and CDR2 YSYEKL. The CDR3 spells CASSQVILPGYEQYF. The CDR3 nucleotides are TGCGCCAGCAGCCAAGTCATCCTCCCCGGCTACGAGCAGTACTTC.

CDR3 in amino acids: CASSPRYGFSGNTIYF. The CDR3 nucleotides are TGCGCCAGCAGCCCAAGGTACGGGTTTTCAGGAAACACCATATATTTT. V usage is TRBV5-1 and J usage is TRBJ1-3, with D unclear. V was clipped by 4 bases and J by 4 bases, with 18 bases between them. The CDR3 has 16 residues. The V gene's germline CDR1 is SGHRS and CDR2 YFSETQ.

The chain links TRBV18 to TRBJ2-6; D might be TRBD1 (5 bases). The germline V gene encodes CDR1 KGHSH and CDR2 LQKENI. Trimming stripped 5 bases from V and 0 bases from J, with 14 bases between. This CDR3 comprises 17 residues. The CDR3 region has the DNA TGTGCCAGCTCATTAGGGGATCCGCACTCTGGGGCCAACGTCCTGACTTTC. This translates into CASSLGDPHSGANVLTF.

This chain uses TRBV7-3 with TRBJ1-4; D remains unclear. Germline CDR1 SGHTA, CDR2 FQGTGA. Trimming stripped 5 bases from V and 8 bases from J, with 18 bases between. The CDR3 is 15 residues long. CDR3 amino acids: CASSPRSSGLEKLFF. For the CDR3, the DNA is TGTGCCAGCAGCCCTAGGTCTTCTGGGTTGGAAAAACTGTTTTTT.

CDR3 sequence: CSGTGDEKLFF. The CDR3 nucleotides are TGCAGTGGGACAGGGGATGAAAAACTGTTTTTT. The V gene is TRBV20-1, the J gene TRBJ1-4; 9 bases align to TRBD1. The V gene's germline CDR1 is DFQATT and CDR2 SNEGSKA (reference sequence). V trimming: 7 bases; J trimming: 6 bases; junction bases outside the gene matches: 0. This CDR3 spans 11 amino acids.

The chain uses TRBV6-4 and TRBJ1-1; the match to TRBD1 covers 9 bases. Unmatched junction bases numbered 4, after V lost 6 bases and J lost 5 bases. Germline loops: CDR1 MRHNA, CDR2 SNTAGT. This CDR3 contains 13 residues. The CDR3 DNA follows: TGTGCCAGCAGAACAGGGGGCGGAACTGAAGCTTTCTTT. Translating it yields CASRTGGGTEAFF.

The chain recombines TRBV10-3 with TRBJ2-5; tentatively, D is TRBD1 (5 bases). Trimming shortened V by 6 bases and J by 4 bases, and 15 bases separated the two germline ends. The CDR3 extends over 14 amino acids. Germline V gene sequence: CDR1 ENHRY, CDR2 SYGVKD. This CDR3 reads CAIRDTNRGETQYF. For the CDR3, the DNA is TGTGCCATCAGAGATACTAATAGGGGAGAGACCCAGTACTTC.

The chain employs TRBV15 and TRBJ2-2; perhaps TRBD1 as D (6 bases). This CDR3 is built from 15 residues. The germline V and J ends were trimmed by 0 bases and 8 bases, with 13 bases remaining between them. Germline CDR1 and CDR2: LNHNV and YYDKDF (reference sequence). The CDR3 DNA follows: TGTGCCACCAGCAGAGATCAAGGGGGAACGGGGGAGCTGTTTTTT. This gives the protein CATSRDQGGTGELFF.

The chain uses TRBV7-9 and TRBJ1-2; a possible D gene is TRBD1 (6 bases). Germline CDR1 and CDR2: SEHNR and FQNEAQ (reference sequence). CDR3 length: 16 amino acids. Deletions cut 2 bases from V and 2 bases from J, with 15 bases between. The DNA of the CDR3 is TGTGCCAGCAGCTTACTTCCCGAGCAGGGGAACTATGGCTACACCTTC. This translates into CASSLLPEQGNYGYTF. Full variable domain (remainder filled in from reference TRBV7-9 and TRBJ1-2): DTGVSQNPRHKITKRGQNVTFRCDPISEHNRLYWYRQTLGQGPEFLTYFQNEAQLEKSRLLSDRFSAERPKGSFSTLEIQRTEQGDSAMYLCASSLLPEQGNYGYTFGSGTRLTVV.

V gene TRBV28 combines with J gene TRBJ2-7, with D possibly matching TRBD1 (6 bases). V was shortened by 8 bases and J by 3 bases, with 17 bases between the two germline ends. CDR3 length: 14 amino acids. Germline CDR1 MDHEN, CDR2 SYDVKM. The DNA of the CDR3 is TGTGCCAGCGGGACATACAGGGACGGCTACGAGCAGTACTTC. Translated, it gives CASGTYRDGYEQYF.

The chain is built from TRBV5-1 and TRBJ2-3; 9 bases are shared with TRBD2. The CDR3 runs 18 residues. Germline CDR1 and CDR2: SGHRS and YFSETQ. Trimming took 0 bases from V and 1 from J; bases not matched to a gene: 9. CDR3 coding DNA: TGCGCCAGCAGCTTGGCGGTAGCGGGAGTGAAGGGCACAGATACGCAGTATTTT. Residues: CASSLAVAGVKGTDTQYF.

This clone was seen a few times. The J gene is TRBJ1-2, the V gene TRBV28; tentative D call: TRBD1 (5 bases). Germline CDR1 is MDHEN and CDR2 is SYDVKM. V lost 6 bases and J lost 7, with 18 bases in between. The CDR3 has 14 residues. CDR3 region: CASRNLGGVRGYTF. The CDR3 DNA follows: TGTGCCAGCAGAAATCTAGGAGGGGTGCGTGGCTACACCTTC.

This clone was found a few times. The genes are TRBV14 and TRBJ2-7, with TRBD1 matching over 7 bases. This CDR3 comprises 15 residues. V shed 1 base and J 0 bases; nucleotides not matched to a gene: 3. Per the germline V gene, CDR1 is SGHDN and CDR2 is FVKESK. CDR3: CASSQGQGVSYEQYF. CDR3 DNA: TGTGCCAGCAGCCAAGGACAGGGCGTCTCCTACGAGCAGTACTTC.

Turning to this clone: This sample includes further DNA sequences coding for the same CDR3. The CDR3 region has the DNA TGTGCCAGCAGTACGGCCACGAGGGAGGCCTACGAGCAGTACTTC. Translation gives CASSTATREAYEQYF. This chain connects TRBV27 to TRBJ2-7, with D possibly being TRBD2 (6 bases). Trimming removed 5 bases from V and 2 bases from J, with 16 bases in between. CDR1 is MNHEY, CDR2 SMNVEV, per germline (reference sequence). The CDR3 has 15 amino acids.

The CDR3 protein is CASSLRQGATKTQYF. The CDR3, as DNA: TGTGCCAGCAGCCTGCGACAGGGGGCAACAAAGACCCAGTACTTC. The chain links TRBV11-1 to TRBJ2-5; 10 bases map to TRBD1. With V trimmed by 5 bases and J by 6 bases, 9 bases remained unmatched. CDR3 length: 15 amino acids. Germline CDR1 SGHAT, CDR2 FQDESV (reference sequence).

The chain has TRBV19 and TRBJ2-7; 10 nucleotides agree with TRBD2. The CDR3 sequence is 14 residues long. The trim removed 6 bases at V and 5 bases at J, leaving 7 bases unmatched. Germline CDR1 is LNHDA and CDR2 is SQIVND (reference sequence). The CDR3 DNA reads TGTGCCAGTAGCCGGACTAGCGGTAGGGACGAGCAGTACTTC. It yields the protein CASSRTSGRDEQYF.

The rearrangement uses TRBV28 and TRBJ2-1, with D tentatively TRBD2 (6 bases). There are 17 residues in the CDR3. Germline loops: CDR1 MDHEN, CDR2 SYDVKM. V was shortened by 5 bases and J by 4 bases, with 21 bases between the two germline ends. The CDR3 sequence is CASSPEIPGLRYNEQFF. Here the CDR3 DNA reads TGTGCCAGCAGTCCCGAGATTCCGGGACTCAGGTACAATGAGCAGTTCTTC.

The chain combines TRBV2 with TRBJ2-1, with D unresolved. The ends were cut back, 2 bases at V and 3 bases at J, with 5 bases in the middle. Germline V gives CDR1 SNHLY, CDR2 FYNNEI. The CDR3 has 13 residues. The CDR3 protein is CASSERVYNEQFF. CDR3 bases: TGTGCCAGCAGTGAACGGGTCTACAATGAGCAGTTCTTC.